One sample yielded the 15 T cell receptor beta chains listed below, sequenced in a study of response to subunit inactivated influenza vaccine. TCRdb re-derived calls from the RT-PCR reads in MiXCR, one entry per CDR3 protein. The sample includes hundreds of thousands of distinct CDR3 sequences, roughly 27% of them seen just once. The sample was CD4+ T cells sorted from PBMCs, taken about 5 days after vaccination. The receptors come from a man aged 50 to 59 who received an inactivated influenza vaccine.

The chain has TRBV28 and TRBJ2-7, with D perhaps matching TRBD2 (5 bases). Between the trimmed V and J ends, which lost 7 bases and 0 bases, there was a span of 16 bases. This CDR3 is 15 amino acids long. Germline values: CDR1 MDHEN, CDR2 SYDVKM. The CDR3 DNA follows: TGTGCCAGCACCCGAGGGAGCGGATCCTCCTACGAGCAGTACTTC. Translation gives CASTRGSGSSYEQYF.

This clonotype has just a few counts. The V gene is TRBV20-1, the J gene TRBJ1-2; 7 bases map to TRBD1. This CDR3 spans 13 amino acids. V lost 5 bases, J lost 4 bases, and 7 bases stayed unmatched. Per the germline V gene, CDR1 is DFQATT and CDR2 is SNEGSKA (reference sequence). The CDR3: CSAWDRRAYGYTF. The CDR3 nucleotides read TGCAGTGCTTGGGACAGAAGAGCCTATGGCTACACCTTC.

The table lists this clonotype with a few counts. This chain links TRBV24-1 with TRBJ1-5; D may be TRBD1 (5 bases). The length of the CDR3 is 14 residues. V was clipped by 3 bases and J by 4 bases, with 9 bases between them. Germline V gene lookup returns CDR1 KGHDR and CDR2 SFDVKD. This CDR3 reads CATSDMGLNQPQHF. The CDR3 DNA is TGTGCCACCAGTGATATGGGACTTAATCAGCCCCAGCATTTT.

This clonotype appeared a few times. This chain's CDR3 is CASSYTSDNEQFF. CDR3 nucleotide sequence: TGTGCCAGCAGTTACACTAGCGACAATGAGCAGTTCTTC. The chain uses TRBV6-5 and TRBJ2-1; TRBD2 matches at 7 bases. The length of the CDR3 is 13 residues. CDR1 is MNHEY, CDR2 SVGAGI, per germline. V was clipped by 2 bases and J by 5 bases; unmatched bases: 0.

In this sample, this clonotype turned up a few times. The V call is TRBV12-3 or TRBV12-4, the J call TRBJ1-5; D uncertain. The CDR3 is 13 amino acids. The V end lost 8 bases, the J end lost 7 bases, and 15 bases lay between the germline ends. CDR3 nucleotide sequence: TGTGCCAGCGGATTGGAGGGAGAGCAGCCCCAGCATTTT. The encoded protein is CASGLEGEQPQHF.

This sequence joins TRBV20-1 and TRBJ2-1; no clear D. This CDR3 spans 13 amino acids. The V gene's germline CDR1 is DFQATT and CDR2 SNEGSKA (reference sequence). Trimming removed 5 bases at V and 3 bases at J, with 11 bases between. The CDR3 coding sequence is TGCAGTGCTCCCGAAATACTCTACAATGAGCAGTTCTTC. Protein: CSAPEILYNEQFF.

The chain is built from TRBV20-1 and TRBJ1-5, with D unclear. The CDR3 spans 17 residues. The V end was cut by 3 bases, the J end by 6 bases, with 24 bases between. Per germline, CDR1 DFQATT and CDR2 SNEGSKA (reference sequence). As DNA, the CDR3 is TGCAGTGCTAGTCATCCTTCGACGCCTTCCCGGGTTCAGCCCCAGCATTTT. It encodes CSASHPSTPSRVQPQHF.

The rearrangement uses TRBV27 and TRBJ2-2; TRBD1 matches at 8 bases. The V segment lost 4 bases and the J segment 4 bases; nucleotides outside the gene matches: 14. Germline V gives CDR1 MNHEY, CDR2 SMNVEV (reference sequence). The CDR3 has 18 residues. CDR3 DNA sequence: TGTGCCAGCAGTTCCCCAGTTTGGGCAGGGGGCCTCACCGGGGAGCTGTTTTTT. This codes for CASSSPVWAGGLTGELFF.

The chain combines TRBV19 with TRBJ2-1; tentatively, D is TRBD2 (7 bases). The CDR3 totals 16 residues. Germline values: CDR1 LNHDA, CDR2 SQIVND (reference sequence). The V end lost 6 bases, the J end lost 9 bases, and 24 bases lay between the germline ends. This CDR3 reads CASSLQAGGRKVEQFF. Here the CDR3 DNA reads TGTGCCAGTAGCCTCCAGGCCGGGGGGCGGAAGGTTGAGCAGTTCTTC.

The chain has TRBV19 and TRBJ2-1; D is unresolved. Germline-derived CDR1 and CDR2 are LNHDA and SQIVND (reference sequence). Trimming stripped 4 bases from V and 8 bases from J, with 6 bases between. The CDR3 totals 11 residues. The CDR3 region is CASSNLYEQFF. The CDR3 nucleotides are TGTGCCAGTAGTAACTTGTATGAGCAGTTCTTC.

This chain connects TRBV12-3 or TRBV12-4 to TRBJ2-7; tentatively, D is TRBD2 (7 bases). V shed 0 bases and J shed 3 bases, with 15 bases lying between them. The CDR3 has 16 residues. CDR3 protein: CASSLAGGGVHYEQYF. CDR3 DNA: TGTGCCAGCAGTTTAGCCGGAGGGGGGGTACACTACGAGCAGTACTTC.

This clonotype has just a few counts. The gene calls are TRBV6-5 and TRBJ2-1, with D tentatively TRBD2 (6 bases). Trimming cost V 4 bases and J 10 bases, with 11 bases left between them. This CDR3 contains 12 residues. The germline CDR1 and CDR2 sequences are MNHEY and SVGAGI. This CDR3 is CASSSLAGEQFF. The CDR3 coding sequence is TGTGCCAGCAGTTCCCTGGCGGGGGAGCAGTTCTTC.

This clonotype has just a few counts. The CDR3 protein is CAISQDRAYEQYF. DNA of the CDR3: TGTGCCATCAGCCAGGACAGGGCCTACGAGCAGTACTTC. V usage is TRBV10-3 and J usage is TRBJ2-7; TRBD1 agrees at 8 bases. V lost 6 bases and J lost 2; bases outside the gene matches: 3. The germline V gene encodes CDR1 ENHRY and CDR2 SYGVKD. The CDR3 has 13 amino acids.

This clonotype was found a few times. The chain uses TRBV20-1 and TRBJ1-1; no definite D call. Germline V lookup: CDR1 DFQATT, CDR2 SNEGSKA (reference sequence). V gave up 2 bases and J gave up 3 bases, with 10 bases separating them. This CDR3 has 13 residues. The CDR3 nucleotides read TGCAGTGCTAGATCGGTACGGGACACTGAAGCTTTCTTT. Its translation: CSARSVRDTEAFF.

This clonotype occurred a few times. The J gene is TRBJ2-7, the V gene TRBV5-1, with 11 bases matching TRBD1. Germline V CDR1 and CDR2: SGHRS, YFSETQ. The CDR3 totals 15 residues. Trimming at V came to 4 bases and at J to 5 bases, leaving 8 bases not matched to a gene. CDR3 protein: CASSHRTGGLDEQYF. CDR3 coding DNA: TGCGCCAGCAGCCACCGGACAGGGGGCTTGGACGAGCAGTACTTC.